This T cell receptor (beta chain) stems from a study of blood T cell repertoires in COVID-19. CDR3 length: 12 amino acids. Germline lookup yields CDR1 WSHSY and CDR2 SAAADI. Trimming shortened V by 2 bases and J by 9 bases, and 8 bases separated the two germline ends. Original processing methods: Using reference gene primer amplification, nucleated cell counts were estimated. Only in-frame clones appear in the TCRdb table, and some are missing; sequencing was by immunoSEQ multiplex PCR. That table is the source of V, J and clone size, and D and trimming were worked out from the DNA. Among about 440,000 clones listed, around 89% were seen once.

The V call is TRBV10-2, the J call TRBJ1-3; no reliable D call. The TCR sequence derives from a woman under 40 with acute or convalescent COVID-19. Input material: peripheral blood. The CDR3 loop reads CASSEPESTIYF. In nucleotides, the CDR3 is TGCGCCAGCAGTGAGCCCGAGAGCACCATATATTTT.